The 28 T cell receptor beta chains listed next were all sequenced from one sample in a study of vaccination effects on CD4 cells after COVID-19. Investigators separated out CD4+ T cells once approximately 9 days of culture had passed. For these receptors, no antigen is known. Libraries were prepared by immunoSEQ multiplex PCR; TCRdb keeps only in-frame clonotypes and omits some of them. The repertoire holds tens of thousands of clones, with around four fifths as singletons. The sample here was CD4+ T cells from PBMCs cultured without peptide, taken before COVID-19 vaccination. The receptors were gathered from a human donor who had a prior SARS-CoV-2 infection.

The chain links TRBV6-5 to TRBJ1-6; weak D call: TRBD1 (6 bases). Germline CDR1 and CDR2: MNHEY and SVGAGI. The CDR3 covers 15 residues. Trimming shortened V by 4 bases and J by 13 bases, and 20 bases separated the two germline ends. The CDR3 spells CASSFQGQDVPPLHF. CDR3 in DNA: TGTGCCAGCAGTTTCCAGGGACAAGACGTTCCGCCCCTCCACTTT.

The table lists this clone with a few counts. The J gene is TRBJ2-7, the V gene TRBV7-3, with TRBD1 matching over 8 bases. The CDR3 is 13 residues long. Germline trimming cut 4 bases from V and 6 bases from J; bases unmatched to any gene: 5. Germline V lookup: CDR1 SGHTA, CDR2 FQGTGA. CDR3 coding DNA: TGTGCCAGCAGCTCACAGGGGGAAAGCGAGCAGTACTTC. Translating it yields CASSSQGESEQYF.

This clone turned up a few times. The V gene is TRBV7-9, the J gene TRBJ2-5; 9 bases fit TRBD2. The germline V gene encodes CDR1 SEHNR and CDR2 FQNEAQ (reference sequence). The CDR3 runs 16 residues. With 5 bases clipped from V and 7 bases from J, the junction kept 14 bases outside the gene matches. This CDR3 is CASSPRSGGPAGTQYF. CDR3 in DNA: TGTGCCAGCAGCCCCCGAAGCGGGGGGCCAGCCGGGACCCAGTACTTC.

The rearrangement uses TRBV28 and TRBJ2-3; D remains unclear. In germline, CDR1 is MDHEN, CDR2 SYDVKM. The V end was cut by 2 bases, the J end by 0 bases, with 12 bases between. CDR3 length: 16 amino acids. The DNA of the CDR3 is TGTGCCAGCAGTTTAATTCGGGCAGTTAGCACAGATACGCAGTATTTT. Amino acids: CASSLIRAVSTDTQYF.

There are a few counts of this clone. The chain recombines TRBV9 with TRBJ1-6; possible D gene TRBD1, 5 bases. Germline CDR1 and CDR2: SGDLS and YYNGEE. The ends were cut back, 6 bases at V and 8 bases at J, with 9 bases in the middle. This CDR3 spans 12 amino acids. CDR3 coding DNA: TGTGCCAGCAACCGGGACGATTCACCCCTCCACTTT. Amino acid sequence: CASNRDDSPLHF.

The genes are TRBV5-1 and TRBJ1-6; D ambiguous. In germline, CDR1 is SGHRS, CDR2 YFSETQ. The V end lost 2 bases, the J end lost 7 bases, and 13 bases lay between the germline ends. CDR3 length equals 15 residues. CDR3 sequence reads: CASSFMDGENSPLHF. In DNA, the CDR3 is TGCGCCAGCAGCTTTATGGACGGAGAAAATTCACCCCTCCACTTT.

The chain combines TRBV3-1 (or the pseudogene TRBV3-2) with TRBJ1-1; D perhaps matches TRBD1 (5 bases). V was shortened by 1 base and J by 0 bases, with 12 bases between the two germline ends. The CDR3 has 16 amino acids. In germline, CDR1 is LGHDT, CDR2 YNNKEL (reference sequence). The chain's CDR3 is CASSQGGSYMNTEAFF. The CDR3 DNA follows: TGTGCCAGCAGCCAAGGGGGCAGCTACATGAACACTGAAGCTTTCTTT.

The chain employs TRBV9 and TRBJ2-3, with TRBD1 matching 9 bases. Germline trimming cut 9 bases from V and 5 bases from J; bases unmatched to any gene: 16. CDR3 length: 16 residues. Germline V gene lookup returns CDR1 SGDLS and CDR2 YYNGEE. The CDR3 DNA is TGTGCCACCTCCAAGGGGAGGACAGGGGTCGGAGATACGCAGTATTTT. As protein: CATSKGRTGVGDTQYF. The full variable domain, completed using reference TRBV9 and TRBJ2-3, is DSGVTQTPKHLITATGQRVTLRCSPRSGDLSVYWYQQSLDQGLQFLIQYYNGEERAKGNILERFSAQQFPDLHSELNLSSLELGDSALYFCATSKGRTGVGDTQYFGPGTRLTVL.

This chain uses TRBV2 with TRBJ1-1; 7 nucleotides line up with TRBD1. Germline loops: CDR1 SNHLY, CDR2 FYNNEI. This CDR3 is 17 amino acids long. V shed 0 bases and J 4 bases; nucleotides not matched to a gene: 11. DNA for the CDR3: TGTGCCAGCAGTGAAGCGGGGGCAGGGGGTTTCGCCACTGAAGCTTTCTTT. Translating it yields CASSEAGAGGFATEAFF.

The chain combines TRBV5-1 with TRBJ1-1; D remains ambiguous. Trimming shortened V by 2 bases and J by 1 base, and 9 bases separated the two germline ends. CDR3 length equals 14 residues. Germline V CDR1 and CDR2: SGHRS, YFSETQ. CDR3 residues: CASSFREGNTEAFF. The CDR3 DNA is TGCGCCAGCAGCTTCCGCGAGGGGAACACTGAAGCTTTCTTT. Complete variable domain (other parts from reference TRBV5-1 and TRBJ1-1): KAGVTQTPRYLIKTRGQQVTLSCSPISGHRSVSWYQQTPGQGLQFLFEYFSETQRNKGNFPGRFSGRQFSNSRSEMNVSTLELGDSALYLCASSFREGNTEAFFGQGTRLTVV.

The rearrangement links TRBV6-5 to TRBJ1-3, with 7 bases lining up with TRBD1. The CDR3 sequence is 14 residues long. J lost 4 bases, V lost 6 bases, and 6 bases had no gene match. CDR1 and CDR2 from the germline V gene are MNHEY and SVGAGI. This CDR3 is CASSGDRAGNTIYF. The CDR3 region has the DNA TGTGCCAGCAGCGGCGACAGGGCCGGAAACACCATATATTTT.

This clone was seen more than once but under ten times. The J gene is TRBJ2-7, the V gene TRBV4-2; D unclear. The germline V gene has CDR1 LGHNA and CDR2 YNFKEQ. Trimming removed 1 base from V and 0 bases from J, with 10 bases in between. The CDR3 contains 15 residues. DNA of the CDR3: TGTGCCAGCAGCCAAGGGGTGTGGGGCTCCTACGAGCAGTACTTC. It codes for CASSQGVWGSYEQYF.

Written as DNA, the CDR3 is TGCAGTGCTAGATCAACAGGGGAAGCTTTCTTT. Translated, it gives CSARSTGEAFF. The chain uses TRBV20-1 and TRBJ1-1; weak D call: TRBD1 (6 bases). CDR1 is DFQATT and CDR2 is SNEGSKA in the germline V gene (reference sequence). This CDR3 has 11 amino acids. Trimming removed 2 bases at V and 8 bases at J, with 9 bases between.

The chain is built from TRBV3-1 (or the pseudogene TRBV3-2) and TRBJ2-5, with a weak D call TRBD2 (5 bases). The V end was cut by 0 bases, the J end by 9 bases, with 11 bases between. The V gene's germline CDR1 is LGHDT and CDR2 YNNKEL (reference sequence). The CDR3 is 13 amino acids. The CDR3 protein is CASSQERLIPQYF. DNA for the CDR3: TGTGCCAGCAGCCAAGAGCGACTAATACCCCAGTACTTC.

The chain carries TRBV10-3 and TRBJ1-3, with D possibly TRBD1 on 5 matching bases. CDR1 and CDR2 from the germline V gene are ENHRY and SYGVKD. The CDR3 extends over 13 amino acids. Trimming took off 11 bases at V and 0 bases at J, with 11 bases between the two ends. The CDR3 loop is CASGKDSGNTIYF. The CDR3 bases are TGTGCCTCAGGGAAGGACTCTGGAAACACCATATATTTT.

The genes are TRBV28 and TRBJ2-6; D might be TRBD2 (7 bases). V was trimmed by 10 bases and J by 7 bases, leaving 20 bases between them. CDR3 length: 15 residues. CDR1 is MDHEN, CDR2 SYDVKM, per germline. The CDR3 DNA follows: TGTGCCACCTTGAAGTGGAGGGGGGGAGCCAACGTCCTGACTTTC. Its protein is CATLKWRGGANVLTF.

The chain uses TRBV4-2 and TRBJ2-1; D is perhaps TRBD1 (5 bases). Germline V gene data show CDR1 as LGHNA and CDR2 as YNFKEQ. The germline V and J ends were trimmed by 2 bases and 7 bases, with 12 bases remaining between them. The CDR3 totals 14 residues. The CDR3 coding sequence is TGTGCCAGCAGCCAAAGGGGATGGGTAAATGAGCAGTTCTTC. It yields the protein CASSQRGWVNEQFF.

This CDR3 is CAISESPAYNEQFF. Here the CDR3 DNA reads TGTGCCATCAGTGAGTCCCCAGCATACAATGAGCAGTTCTTC. V is TRBV10-3 and J is TRBJ2-1; D unclear. CDR1 and CDR2 from the germline V gene are ENHRY and SYGVKD. The CDR3 spans 14 residues. Trimming removed 0 bases from V and 4 bases from J, with 7 bases in between.

V usage is TRBV19 and J usage is TRBJ2-7, with D perhaps TRBD2 (5 bases). In germline, CDR1 is LNHDA, CDR2 SQIVND (reference sequence). The CDR3 is 15 amino acids. V gave up 4 bases and J gave up 0 bases, with 13 bases separating them. The DNA of the CDR3 is TGTGCCAGTAGTACGACCCGCACTAGCTCCTACGAGCAGTACTTC. As protein: CASSTTRTSSYEQYF.

In nucleotides, the CDR3 is TGTGCCAGCACCGCAGAGACAGGAGGAAACACCATATATTTT. This encodes CASTAETGGNTIYF. The chain is built from TRBV2 and TRBJ1-3, with D maybe TRBD1 (6 bases). V gave up 7 bases and J gave up 4 bases, with 14 bases separating them. This CDR3 region has 14 residues. CDR1 is SNHLY, CDR2 FYNNEI, per germline.

The J gene is TRBJ2-7, the V gene TRBV20-1, with unresolved D. The germline V gene has CDR1 DFQATT and CDR2 SNEGSKA (reference sequence). The V and J ends lost 3 bases and 6 bases respectively, with 15 bases between them. The CDR3 runs 13 residues. CDR3 amino acids: CSASRLNRGEQYF. The DNA for the CDR3 is TGCAGTGCTAGTCGTTTAAATAGAGGCGAGCAGTACTTC.

The gene calls are TRBV5-6 and TRBJ2-5; 8 bases line up with TRBD1. Germline V CDR1 and CDR2: SGHDT, YYEEEE. V trimming: 4 bases; J trimming: 5 bases; junction bases outside the gene matches: 16. This CDR3 contains 17 residues. CDR3 coding DNA: TGTGCCAGCAGCCCCTCGTTTCGACAGGGGATTGGGGAGACCCAGTACTTC. Protein: CASSPSFRQGIGETQYF.

The chain combines TRBV28 with TRBJ2-4, with 11 bases fitting TRBD2. The length of the CDR3 is 16 residues. CDR1 is MDHEN, CDR2 SYDVKM, per germline. The junction had 11 bases not matched to a gene; V was cut back by 5 bases and J by 8 bases. The CDR3 nucleotides are TGTGCCAGCAGTCCCCCAAAACTAGCGGGAGTCCACATTCAGTACTTC. Translating gives CASSPPKLAGVHIQYF.

This clone occurred once. The chain is built from TRBV10-3 and TRBJ2-2, with TRBD2 as a possible D gene (6 bases). The V gene lost 8 bases and the J gene lost 5 bases, with 9 bases spanning the gap. The CDR3 runs 12 residues. From germline, CDR1 is ENHRY and CDR2 SYGVKD. The CDR3 DNA is TGTGCCATCGGAGGGAATACCGGGGAGCTGTTTTTT. Translating gives CAIGGNTGELFF.

The V gene is TRBV11-3, the J gene TRBJ2-7; TRBD1 matches 7 bases. V lost 5 bases and J lost 2; bases outside the gene matches: 3. The CDR3 loop spans 13 amino acids. Germline CDR1 SGHNT, CDR2 YENEEA. DNA of the CDR3: TGTGCCAGCAGCAAAGGACAGGCCTACGAGCAGTACTTC. Protein: CASSKGQAYEQYF. Looking up the rest from reference TRBV11-3 and TRBJ2-7 gives the full variable domain: EAGVVQSPRYKIIEKKQPVAFWCNPISGHNTLYWYLQNLGQGPELLIRYENEEAVDDSQLPKDRFSAERLKGVDSTLKIQPAELGDSAVYLCASSKGQAYEQYFGPGTRLTVT.

CDR3: CASSEYGDRGYIQYF. The CDR3 DNA reads TGTGCCAGCAGTGAATATGGGGACAGGGGCTACATTCAGTACTTC. J is TRBJ2-4 and V is TRBV25-1, with TRBD1 matching 10 bases. CDR3 size: 15 residues. The junction had 4 bases not matched to a gene; V was cut back by 0 bases and J by 8 bases. Germline values: CDR1 MGHDK, CDR2 SYGVNS.

This chain links TRBV3-1 (or the pseudogene TRBV3-2) with TRBJ1-6; perhaps TRBD1 as D (5 bases). The CDR3 contains 15 residues. The V end lost 2 bases, the J end lost 9 bases, and 14 bases lay between the germline ends. In germline, CDR1 is LGHDT, CDR2 YNNKEL (reference sequence). CDR3 protein: CASSQHSGQGSPLHF. The CDR3 DNA follows: TGTGCCAGCAGCCAACACTCGGGGCAGGGTTCACCCCTCCACTTT.

In regard to this clone: The same CDR3 arises from other DNA sequences in this sample as well. The CDR3 sequence: CASSPRISGNTIYF. The CDR3 coding sequence is TGTGCCAGCAGCCCCAGGATCTCTGGAAACACCATATATTTT. This chain links TRBV9 with TRBJ1-3; D not certain. The CDR3 runs 14 residues. Trimming took off 4 bases at V and 0 bases at J, with 8 bases between the two ends. Germline CDR1 is SGDLS and CDR2 is YYNGEE.